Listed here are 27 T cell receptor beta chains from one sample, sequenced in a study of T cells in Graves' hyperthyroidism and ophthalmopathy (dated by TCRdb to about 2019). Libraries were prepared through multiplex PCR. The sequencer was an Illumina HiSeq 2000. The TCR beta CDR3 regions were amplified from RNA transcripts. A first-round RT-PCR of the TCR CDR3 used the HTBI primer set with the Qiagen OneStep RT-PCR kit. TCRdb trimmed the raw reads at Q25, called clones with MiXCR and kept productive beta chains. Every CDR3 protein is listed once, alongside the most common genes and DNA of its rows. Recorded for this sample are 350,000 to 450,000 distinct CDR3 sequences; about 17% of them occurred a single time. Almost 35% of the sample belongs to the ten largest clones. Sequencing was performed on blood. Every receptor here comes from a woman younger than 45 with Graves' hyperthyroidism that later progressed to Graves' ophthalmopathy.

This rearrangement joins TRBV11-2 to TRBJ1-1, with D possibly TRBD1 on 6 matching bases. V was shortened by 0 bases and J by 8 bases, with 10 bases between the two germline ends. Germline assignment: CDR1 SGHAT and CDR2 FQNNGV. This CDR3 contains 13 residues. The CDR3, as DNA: TGTGCCAGCAGCTTAGACAGGGGCGGCGAAGCTTTCTTT. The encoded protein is CASSLDRGGEAFF.

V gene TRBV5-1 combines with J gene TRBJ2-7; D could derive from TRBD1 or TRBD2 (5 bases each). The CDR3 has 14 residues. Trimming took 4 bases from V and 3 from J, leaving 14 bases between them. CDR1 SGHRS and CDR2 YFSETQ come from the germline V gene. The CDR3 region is CASSTGTYNYEQYF. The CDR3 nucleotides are TGCGCCAGCAGCACCGGGACCTATAACTACGAGCAGTACTTC.

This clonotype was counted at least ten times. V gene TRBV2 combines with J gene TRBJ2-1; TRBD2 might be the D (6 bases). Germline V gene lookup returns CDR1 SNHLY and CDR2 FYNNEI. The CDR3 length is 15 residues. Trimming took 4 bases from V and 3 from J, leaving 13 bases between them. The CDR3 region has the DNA TGTGCCAGCAGTGTGAGGGACTTCTACTACAATGAGCAGTTCTTC. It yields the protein CASSVRDFYYNEQFF.

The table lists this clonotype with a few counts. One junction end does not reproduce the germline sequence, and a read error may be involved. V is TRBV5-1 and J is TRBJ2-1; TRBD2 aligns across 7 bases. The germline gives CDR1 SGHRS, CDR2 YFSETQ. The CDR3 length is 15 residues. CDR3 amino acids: CAGRMGGGSDNEQFF. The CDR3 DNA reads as TGCGCCGGCAGGATGGGGGGAGGGTCCGACAATGAGCAGTTCTTC.

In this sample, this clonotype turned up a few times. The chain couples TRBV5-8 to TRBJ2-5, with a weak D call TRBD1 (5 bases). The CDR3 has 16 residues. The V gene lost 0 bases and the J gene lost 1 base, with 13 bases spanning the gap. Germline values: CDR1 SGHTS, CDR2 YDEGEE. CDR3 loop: CASSLGQTGSQETQYF. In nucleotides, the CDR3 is TGTGCCAGCAGCTTGGGCCAAACAGGTAGCCAAGAGACCCAGTACTTC.

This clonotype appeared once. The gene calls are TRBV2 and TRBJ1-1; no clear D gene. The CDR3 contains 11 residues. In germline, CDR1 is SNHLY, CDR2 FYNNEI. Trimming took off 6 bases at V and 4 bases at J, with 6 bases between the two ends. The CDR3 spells CASRQITEAFF. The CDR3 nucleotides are TGTGCCAGCAGGCAGATCACTGAAGCTTTCTTT.

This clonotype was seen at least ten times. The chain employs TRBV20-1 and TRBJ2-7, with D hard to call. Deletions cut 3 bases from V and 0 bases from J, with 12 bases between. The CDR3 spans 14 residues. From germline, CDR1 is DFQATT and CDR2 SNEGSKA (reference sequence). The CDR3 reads CSASGFPDSYEQYF. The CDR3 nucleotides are TGCAGTGCTAGTGGGTTCCCAGACTCCTACGAGCAGTACTTC.

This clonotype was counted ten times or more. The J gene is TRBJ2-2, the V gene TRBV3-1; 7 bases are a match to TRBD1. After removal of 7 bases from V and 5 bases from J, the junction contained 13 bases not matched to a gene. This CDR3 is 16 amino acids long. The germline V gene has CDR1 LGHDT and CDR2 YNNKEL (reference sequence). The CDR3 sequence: CASTSGAGGRTGELFF. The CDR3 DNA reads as TGTGCCAGCACCTCGGGCGCAGGGGGACGGACCGGGGAGCTGTTTTTT.

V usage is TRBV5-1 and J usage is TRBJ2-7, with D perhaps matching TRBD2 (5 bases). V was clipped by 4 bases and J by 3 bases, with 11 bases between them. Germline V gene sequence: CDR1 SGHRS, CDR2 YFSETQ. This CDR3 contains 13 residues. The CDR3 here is CASSGPGIYEQYF. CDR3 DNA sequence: TGCGCCAGCAGCGGGCCGGGGATCTACGAGCAGTACTTC. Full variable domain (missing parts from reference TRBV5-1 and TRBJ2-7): KAGVTQTPRYLIKTRGQQVTLSCSPISGHRSVSWYQQTPGQGLQFLFEYFSETQRNKGNFPGRFSGRQFSNSRSEMNVSTLELGDSALYLCASSGPGIYEQYFGPGTRLTVT.

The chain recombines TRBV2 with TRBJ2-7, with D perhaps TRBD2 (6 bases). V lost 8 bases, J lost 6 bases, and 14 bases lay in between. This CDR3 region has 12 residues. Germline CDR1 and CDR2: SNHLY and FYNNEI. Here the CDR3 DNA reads TGTGCCAGCCGACGGGGGACGGGCGAGCAGTACTTC. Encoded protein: CASRRGTGEQYF.

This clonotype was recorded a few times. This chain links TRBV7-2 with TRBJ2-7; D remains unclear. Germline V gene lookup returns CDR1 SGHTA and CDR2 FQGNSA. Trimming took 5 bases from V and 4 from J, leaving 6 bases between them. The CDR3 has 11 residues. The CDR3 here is CASSHPYEQYF. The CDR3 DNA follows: TGTGCCAGCAGCCACCCATACGAGCAGTACTTC.

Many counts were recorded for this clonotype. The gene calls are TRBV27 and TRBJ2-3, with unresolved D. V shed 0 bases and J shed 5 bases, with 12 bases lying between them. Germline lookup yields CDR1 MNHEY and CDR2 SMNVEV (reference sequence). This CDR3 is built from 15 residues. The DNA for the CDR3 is TGTGCCAGCAGTTTATCACTAAATCAGGAAGATACGCAGTATTTT. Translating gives CASSLSLNQEDTQYF.

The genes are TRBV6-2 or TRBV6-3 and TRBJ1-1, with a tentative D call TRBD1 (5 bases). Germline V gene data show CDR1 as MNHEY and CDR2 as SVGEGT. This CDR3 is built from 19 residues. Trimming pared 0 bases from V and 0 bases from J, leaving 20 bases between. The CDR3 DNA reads TGTGCCAGCAGTTACTCCGTTTGGGGGAGGACTTTCATGAACACTGAAGCTTTCTTT. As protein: CASSYSVWGRTFMNTEAFF.

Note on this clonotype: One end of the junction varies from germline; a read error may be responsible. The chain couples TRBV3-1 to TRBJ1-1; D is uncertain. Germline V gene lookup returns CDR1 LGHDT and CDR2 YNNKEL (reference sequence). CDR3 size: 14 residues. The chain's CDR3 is CASSTGYMNTEASF. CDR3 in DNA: TGTGCCAGCAGCACCGGGTACATGAACACTGAAGCTTCCTTT.

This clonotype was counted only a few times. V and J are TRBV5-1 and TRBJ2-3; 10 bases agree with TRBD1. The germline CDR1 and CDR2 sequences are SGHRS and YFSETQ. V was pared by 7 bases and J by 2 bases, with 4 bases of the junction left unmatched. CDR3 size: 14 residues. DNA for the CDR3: TGCGCCAGCCGACAGGGGGCGAACACAGATACGCAGTATTTT. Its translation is CASRQGANTDTQYF.

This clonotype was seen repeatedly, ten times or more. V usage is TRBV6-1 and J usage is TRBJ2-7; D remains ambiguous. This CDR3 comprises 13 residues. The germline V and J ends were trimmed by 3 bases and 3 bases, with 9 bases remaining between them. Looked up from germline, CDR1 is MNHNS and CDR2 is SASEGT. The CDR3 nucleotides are TGTGCCAGCAGTGACCTGGGCAGCTACGAGCAGTACTTC. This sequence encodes CASSDLGSYEQYF.

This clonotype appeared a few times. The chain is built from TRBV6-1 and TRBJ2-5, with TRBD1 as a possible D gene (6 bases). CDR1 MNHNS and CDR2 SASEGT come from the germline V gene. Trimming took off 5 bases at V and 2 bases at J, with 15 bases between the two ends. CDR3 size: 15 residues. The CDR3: CASSSYTTGQETQYF. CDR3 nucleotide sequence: TGTGCCAGCAGTTCCTATACGACAGGACAAGAGACCCAGTACTTC.

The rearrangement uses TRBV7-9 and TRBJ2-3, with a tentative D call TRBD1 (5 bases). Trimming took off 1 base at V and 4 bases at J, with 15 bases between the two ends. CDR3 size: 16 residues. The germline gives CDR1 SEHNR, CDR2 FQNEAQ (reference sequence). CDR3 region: CASSLVPPVGADTQYF. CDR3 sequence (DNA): TGTGCCAGCAGCTTAGTCCCGCCGGTAGGGGCAGATACGCAGTATTTT. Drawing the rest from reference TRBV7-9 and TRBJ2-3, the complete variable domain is DTGVSQNPRHKITKRGQNVTFRCDPISEHNRLYWYRQTLGQGPEFLTYFQNEAQLEKSRLLSDRFSAERPKGSFSTLEIQRTEQGDSAMYLCASSLVPPVGADTQYFGPGTRLTVL.

The CDR3 nucleotides are TGTGCCAGCAGTTTACCGGGAGGGGGAAATGAGCAGTTCTTC. It yields the protein CASSLPGGGNEQFF. The chain employs TRBV2 and TRBJ2-1; 8 nucleotides match TRBD2. Germline CDR1 and CDR2: SNHLY and FYNNEI. This CDR3 contains 14 residues. The V segment lost 5 bases and the J segment 7 bases; nucleotides outside the gene matches: 7.

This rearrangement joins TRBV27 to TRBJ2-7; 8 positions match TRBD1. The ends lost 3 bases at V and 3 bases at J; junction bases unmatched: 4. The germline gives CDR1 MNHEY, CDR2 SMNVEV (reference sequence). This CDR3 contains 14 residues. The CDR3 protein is CASSFGDRFYEQYF. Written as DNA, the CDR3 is TGTGCCAGCAGTTTCGGGGACAGGTTCTACGAGCAGTACTTC.

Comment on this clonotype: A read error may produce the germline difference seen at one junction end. The CDR3, as DNA: TGTGCCAGCAGTAGCCCCGGGACAGAGACTGGAAACACCACATATTTT. Its protein product is CASSSPGTETGNTTYF. The chain combines TRBV28 with TRBJ1-3; 7 bases match TRBD1. This CDR3 is 16 amino acids long. The germline V gene encodes CDR1 MDHEN and CDR2 SYDVKM. Full variable domain (outside the CDR3, taken from reference TRBV28 and TRBJ1-3): DVKVTQSSRYLVKRTGEKVFLECVQDMDHENMFWYRQDPGLGLRLIYFSYDVKMKEKGDIPEGYSVSREKKERFSLILESASTNQTSMYLCASSSPGTETGNTTYFGEGSWLTVV.

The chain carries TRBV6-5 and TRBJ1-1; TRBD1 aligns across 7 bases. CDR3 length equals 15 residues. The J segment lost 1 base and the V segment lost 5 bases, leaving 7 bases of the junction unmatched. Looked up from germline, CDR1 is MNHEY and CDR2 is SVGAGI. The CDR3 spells CASSTEGAQNTEAFF. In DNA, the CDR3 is TGTGCCAGCAGTACCGAGGGGGCACAGAACACTGAAGCTTTCTTT.

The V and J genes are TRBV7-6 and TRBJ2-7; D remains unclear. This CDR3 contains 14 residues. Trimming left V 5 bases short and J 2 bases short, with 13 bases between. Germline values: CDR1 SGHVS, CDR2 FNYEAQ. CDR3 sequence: CASSDFGDTYEQYF. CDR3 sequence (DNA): TGTGCCAGCAGCGATTTTGGGGATACCTACGAGCAGTACTTC.

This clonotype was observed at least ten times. DNA for the CDR3: TGTGCCAGCAGTTCGGGGACAGGGGAGGGAGAGACCCAGTACTTC. Translated: CASSSGTGEGETQYF. This sequence joins TRBV28 and TRBJ2-5; 10 bases align to TRBD1. In germline, CDR1 is MDHEN, CDR2 SYDVKM. This CDR3 region has 15 residues. V dropped 4 bases and J dropped 4; count of bases not matched to a gene: 6.

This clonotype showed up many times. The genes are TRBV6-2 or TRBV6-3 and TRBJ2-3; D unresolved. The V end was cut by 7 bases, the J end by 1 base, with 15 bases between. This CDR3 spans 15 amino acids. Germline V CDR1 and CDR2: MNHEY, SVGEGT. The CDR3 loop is CASKFSLSRTDTQYF. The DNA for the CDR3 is TGTGCCAGCAAGTTCTCCCTATCTCGCACAGATACGCAGTATTTT.

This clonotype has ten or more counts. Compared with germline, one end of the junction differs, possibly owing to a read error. The CDR3 coding sequence is TGCGCCAGCAGCTGGGGAGCGTACGGGCAGTACTTC. Translated, it gives CASSWGAYGQYF. The chain joins TRBV5-1 to TRBJ2-7; a weak D match, TRBD2 (5 bases). The CDR3 contains 12 residues. The germline V gene encodes CDR1 SGHRS and CDR2 YFSETQ. Together with reference TRBV5-1 and TRBJ2-7, the CDR3 gives the full variable domain: KAGVTQTPRYLIKTRGQQVTLSCSPISGHRSVSWYQQTPGQGLQFLFEYFSETQRNKGNFPGRFSGRQFSNSRSEMNVSTLELGDSALYLCASSWGAYGQYFGPGTRLTVT.

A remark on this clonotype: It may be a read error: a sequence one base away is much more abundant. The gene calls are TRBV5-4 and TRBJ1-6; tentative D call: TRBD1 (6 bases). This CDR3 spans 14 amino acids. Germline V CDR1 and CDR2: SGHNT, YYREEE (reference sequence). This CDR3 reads CASSLQGWNSPPHF. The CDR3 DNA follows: TGTGCCAGCAGCTTGCAGGGGTGGAATTCACCCCCCCACTTT.